This T cell receptor (beta chain) was documented in a study of T cells in narcolepsy. Study at large: Enrolled donors included narcolepsy type 1 or type 2 patients and healthy controls. The study, taken as a whole, reports: Blood of same and different patients, but not healthy controls, reportedly held recurring autoreactive clonotypes. Autoreactive HCRT-specific and TRIB2-specific clonotypes were marked in same-patient CSF-versus-blood CD4+ comparisons.

CDR1 is SGDLS, CDR2 YYNGEE, per germline. This CDR3 is 13 amino acids long. Trimming left V 2 bases short and J 3 bases short, with 5 bases between. Data came from immunoSEQ multiplex PCR; TCRdb stores just in-frame clones and leaves some out. This sample has under 35,000 clones; 82% occur once, and the top ten carry just under 2.5%. Worth noting for this clone: No antigen is known for it. This specimen includes other DNA sequences encoding the same CDR3.

Sequenced sample: CD45RA- memory CD4+ T cells from PBMCs. The J gene is TRBJ2-2, the V gene TRBV9; D uncertain. The TCR originated in a human donor with narcolepsy. CDR3 protein: CASSVEYTGELFF. Here the CDR3 DNA reads TGTGCCAGCAGCGTGGAATACACCGGGGAGCTGTTTTTT.